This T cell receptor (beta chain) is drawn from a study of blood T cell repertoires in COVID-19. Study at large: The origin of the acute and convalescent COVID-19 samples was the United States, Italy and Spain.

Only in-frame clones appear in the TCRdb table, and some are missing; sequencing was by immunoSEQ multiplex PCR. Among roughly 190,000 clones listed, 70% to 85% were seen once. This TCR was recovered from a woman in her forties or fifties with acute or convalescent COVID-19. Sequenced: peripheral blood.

The CDR3 protein is CASSKGQGSEQYF. CDR3 nucleotides: TGTGCCAGCAGCAAAGGGCAGGGGAGCGAGCAGTACTTC. This chain joins TRBV21-1 and TRBJ2-7; TRBD1 is taken as the D call from the table, unchecked against the DNA. TRBV21-1 is a documented pseudogene. The CDR3 loop spans 13 amino acids.